Detailed here is one T cell receptor (beta chain). The antigen is not known. The sample originates from a study of cytomegalovirus exposure and HLA in healthy donors. Clones were sequenced by immunoSEQ multiplex PCR, and TCRdb holds only the in-frame ones, with some missing. The sample shows 71,000 or so clones, approximately 93% of them seen only once. CDR3 length equals 12 residues. V was trimmed by 6 bases and J by 6 bases, leaving 11 bases between them. Per the germline V gene, CDR1 is SNHLY and CDR2 is FYNNEI. Whole-study findings and limits: A few CMV-associated chains proved CMV antigen-specific in vitro.

The V call is TRBV2, the J call TRBJ1-1; tentatively, D is TRBD1 (5 bases). The sequenced material came from PBMCs. This TCR came from a man younger than 35 in good health and CMV-seropositive. The CDR3 coding sequence is TGTGCCAGCAGGGGCGGGGGGGCTGAAGCTTTCTTT. Encoded protein: CASRGGGAEAFF.